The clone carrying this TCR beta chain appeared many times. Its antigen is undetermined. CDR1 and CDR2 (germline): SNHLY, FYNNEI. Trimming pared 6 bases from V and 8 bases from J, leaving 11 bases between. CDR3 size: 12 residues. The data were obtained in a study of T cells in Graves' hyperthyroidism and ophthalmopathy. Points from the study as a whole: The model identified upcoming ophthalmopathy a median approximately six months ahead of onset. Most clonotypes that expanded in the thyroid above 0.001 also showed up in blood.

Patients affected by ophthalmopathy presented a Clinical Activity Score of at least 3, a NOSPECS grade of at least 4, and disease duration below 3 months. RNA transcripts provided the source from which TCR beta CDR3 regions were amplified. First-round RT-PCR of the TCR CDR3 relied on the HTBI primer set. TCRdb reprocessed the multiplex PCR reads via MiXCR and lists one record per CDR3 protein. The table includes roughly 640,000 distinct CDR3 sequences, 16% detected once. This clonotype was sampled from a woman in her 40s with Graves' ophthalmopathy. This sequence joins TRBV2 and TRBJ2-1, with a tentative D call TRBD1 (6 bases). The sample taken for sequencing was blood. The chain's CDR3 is CASRYNRDEQFF. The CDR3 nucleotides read TGTGCCAGCAGATATAACAGGGATGAGCAGTTCTTC.